The 25 T cell receptor beta chains presented below share a single source sample, sequenced in a study of Ad26.COV2.S vaccination and SARS-CoV-2 variants. The treatment is: 15 to 20 received Ad26.COV2.S at low or high dose, single or two shots; about 5 received placebo; per-sample allocation not given. Day 63 after the first injection of vaccine or placebo was the sampling time. The data were produced by immunoSEQ multiplex PCR, yet TCRdb's version contains in-frame clones alone and is incomplete. The repertoire holds about 350,000 clones, with around 89% as singletons. The specimen was peripheral blood, collected in a trial of Ad26.COV2.S vaccine versus placebo. Receptors originate from a person aged 18-65 years who received the Ad26.COV2.S COVID-19 vaccine or a placebo.

This chain uses TRBV7-9 with TRBJ2-3; D may be TRBD2 (6 bases). The CDR3 contains 15 residues. Germline loops: CDR1 SEHNR, CDR2 FQNEAQ (reference sequence). The V and J ends lost 2 bases and 3 bases respectively, with 12 bases between them. The chain's CDR3 is CASSLFSGGTDTQYF. The CDR3 coding sequence is TGTGCCAGCAGCTTATTTAGCGGAGGGACAGATACGCAGTATTTT. Using reference TRBV7-9 and TRBJ2-3 for the parts outside the CDR3, the full variable domain is DTGVSQNPRHKITKRGQNVTFRCDPISEHNRLYWYRQTLGQGPEFLTYFQNEAQLEKSRLLSDRFSAERPKGSFSTLEIQRTEQGDSAMYLCASSLFSGGTDTQYFGPGTRLTVL.

This chain connects TRBV21-1 to TRBJ2-5; TRBD2 is taken as the D call from the table, unchecked against the DNA. TRBV21-1 is described as a pseudogene. The CDR3 length is 18 residues. CDR3 sequence: CASSKKGGAGVSEETQYF. DNA of the CDR3: TGTGCCAGCAGCAAAAAGGGGGGAGCGGGGGTCAGCGAAGAGACCCAGTACTTC.

This chain connects TRBV18 to TRBJ2-7, with 14 bases identical to TRBD2. The CDR3 extends over 16 amino acids. CDR1 is KGHSH, CDR2 LQKENI, per germline. The junction had 7 bases not matched to a gene; V was cut back by 4 bases and J by 5 bases. The CDR3 DNA is TGTGCCAGCTCACGACAGGGACTAGCGGGAGTTAACGAGCAGTACTTC. This translates into CASSRQGLAGVNEQYF.

The chain has TRBV7-2 and TRBJ1-2; D remains unclear. CDR1 and CDR2 from the germline V gene are SGHTA and FQGNSA. The V end lost 4 bases, the J end lost 5 bases, and 11 bases lay between the germline ends. The CDR3 runs to 13 residues. The CDR3 is CASSSDFWYGYTF. In nucleotides, the CDR3 is TGTGCCAGCAGCTCCGACTTTTGGTATGGCTACACCTTC.

The V and J genes are TRBV5-6 and TRBJ2-1; 10 bases are a match to TRBD2. The CDR3 has 16 amino acids. The trim removed 4 bases at V and 2 bases at J, leaving 6 bases unmatched. Germline-derived CDR1 and CDR2 are SGHDT and YYEEEE. As DNA, the CDR3 is TGTGCCAGCAGCCTAAAGCGGGGGGGCCCCTACAATGAGCAGTTCTTC. Translated: CASSLKRGGPYNEQFF. Full variable domain (rest looked up from reference TRBV5-6 and TRBJ2-1): DAGVTQSPTHLIKTRGQQVTLRCSPKSGHDTVSWYQQALGQGPQFIFQYYEEEERQRGNFPDRFSGHQFPNYSSELNVNALLLGDSALYLCASSLKRGGPYNEQFFGPGTRLTVL.

This rearrangement joins TRBV6-6 to TRBJ2-1, with D tentatively TRBD1 or TRBD2 (5 bases each). V lost 5 bases, J lost 4 bases, and 12 bases lay in between. Germline CDR1 is MNHNY and CDR2 is SVGAGI (reference sequence). This CDR3 comprises 14 residues. The CDR3 region is CASSHPGPYNEQFF. The CDR3 bases are TGTGCCAGCAGTCACCCGGGGCCTTACAATGAGCAGTTCTTC.

The chain couples TRBV25-1 to TRBJ1-4; D gene ambiguous. The CDR3 extends over 13 amino acids. The germline CDR1 and CDR2 sequences are MGHDK and SYGVNS. V shed 5 bases and J shed 1 base, with 5 bases lying between them. DNA for the CDR3: TGTGCCAGCAGTTATTTAACTAATGAAAAACTGTTTTTT. It specifies CASSYLTNEKLFF.

CDR3 in amino acids: CASSVARTSGGVEGTGELFF. Written as DNA, the CDR3 is TGTGCCAGCAGCGTAGCTCGGACTAGCGGGGGAGTAGAGGGCACCGGGGAGCTGTTTTTT. The J gene is TRBJ2-2, the V gene TRBV9; TRBD2 aligns across 13 bases. The germline CDR1 and CDR2 sequences are SGDLS and YYNGEE. Trimming took 0 bases from V and 4 from J; bases not matched to a gene: 12. The CDR3 consists of 20 residues.

V gene TRBV14 combines with J gene TRBJ2-7, with 7 bases matching TRBD2. Germline V gives CDR1 SGHDN, CDR2 FVKESK. This CDR3 is 14 amino acids long. Losses at the gene ends were 1 base for V and 6 bases for J; bases not matched to a gene: 6. The CDR3 DNA sequence: TGTGCCAGCAGCCAAGCCGGGGGGAAACGCGAGCAGTACTTC. Translating gives CASSQAGGKREQYF.

The V call is TRBV2, the J call TRBJ2-3; the D gene is possibly TRBD1 (5 bases). Trimming stripped 4 bases from V and 4 bases from J, with 12 bases between. There are 14 residues in the CDR3. In germline, CDR1 is SNHLY, CDR2 FYNNEI. Written as DNA, the CDR3 is TGTGCCAGCAGTGTCGTTAGGGGTGCAGATACGCAGTATTTT. It specifies CASSVVRGADTQYF.

The chain is built from TRBV9 and TRBJ2-1, with D perhaps matching TRBD2 (6 bases). Germline CDR1 and CDR2: SGDLS and YYNGEE. Between the trimmed V and J ends, which lost 1 base and 7 bases, there was a span of 21 bases. The CDR3 has 17 residues. CDR3 coding DNA: TGTGCCAGCAGCGTACCAACGGGACTCGGGGGAGGTAATGAGCAGTTCTTC. Amino acids: CASSVPTGLGGGNEQFF.

The count of this clone is one. This chain joins TRBV19 and TRBJ1-5; tentative D call: TRBD1 (6 bases). V shed 11 bases and J shed 0 bases, with 17 bases lying between them. Germline lookup yields CDR1 LNHDA and CDR2 SQIVND (reference sequence). This CDR3 spans 15 amino acids. CDR3 amino acids: CACRTAPVSNQPQHF. The CDR3 DNA reads as TGTGCCTGTCGGACAGCCCCCGTTAGCAATCAGCCCCAGCATTTT. Full variable domain (rest looked up from reference TRBV19 and TRBJ1-5): DGGITQSPKYLFRKEGQNVTLSCEQNLNHDAMYWYRQDPGQGLRLIYYSQIVNDFQKGDIAEGYSVSREKKESFPLTVTSAQKNPTAFYLCACRTAPVSNQPQHFGDGTRLSIL.

The gene calls are TRBV6-2 or TRBV6-3 and TRBJ2-5, with TRBD2 matching 11 bases. Germline CDR1 MNHEY, CDR2 SVGEGT. The V and J ends lost 6 bases and 2 bases, in that order; junction bases with no gene match: 8. The CDR3 extends over 16 amino acids. The CDR3 spells CASSRALAGGQETQYF. CDR3 bases: TGTGCCAGCAGCCGTGCTCTAGCGGGGGGACAAGAGACCCAGTACTTC.

The chain carries TRBV6-1 and TRBJ1-2; D gene unclear. V gave up 0 bases and J gave up 0 bases, with 8 bases separating them. Germline CDR1 is MNHNS and CDR2 is SASEGT. The CDR3 consists of 15 residues. CDR3 sequence reads: CASSEASTTNYGYTF. The CDR3 nucleotides read TGTGCCAGCAGTGAAGCGTCTACGACTAACTATGGCTACACCTTC.

The genes are TRBV11-2 and TRBJ2-2; D gene unclear. The CDR3 contains 18 residues. The germline V and J ends were trimmed by 3 bases and 4 bases, with 21 bases remaining between them. The germline gives CDR1 SGHAT, CDR2 FQNNGV. The CDR3 nucleotides read TGTGCCAGCAGCTTCAGAGGAGACACCCCCGGTATCACCGGGGAGCTGTTTTTT. This translates into CASSFRGDTPGITGELFF.

As for this clone: This CDR3 is also generated by other DNA sequences in the sample. The chain uses TRBV6-1 and TRBJ1-1, with unresolved D. Trimming shortened V by 2 bases and J by 5 bases, and 9 bases separated the two germline ends. This CDR3 spans 13 amino acids. Germline CDR1 MNHNS, CDR2 SASEGT. CDR3: CASSEQGRTEAFF. The CDR3 region has the DNA TGTGCCAGCAGTGAACAAGGGCGGACTGAAGCTTTCTTT.

The rearrangement joins TRBV6-5 to TRBJ1-6; TRBD1 agrees at 7 bases. Per germline, CDR1 MNHEY and CDR2 SVGAGI. The CDR3 spans 15 residues. The V and J ends lost 6 bases and 5 bases, in that order; junction bases with no gene match: 7. For the CDR3, the DNA is TGTGCCAGCAGCCCCGGGACAGAAGATAATTCACCCCTCCACTTT. This sequence encodes CASSPGTEDNSPLHF.

V is TRBV4-1 and J is TRBJ2-1, with TRBD2 matching 14 bases. Trimming cost V 1 base and J 7 bases; bases outside gene matches: 0. The CDR3 consists of 15 residues. Germline V CDR1 and CDR2: MGHRA, YSYEKL. The CDR3 sequence: CASSQGTSGRNEQFF. The CDR3 coding sequence is TGCGCCAGCAGCCAAGGGACTAGCGGGAGGAATGAGCAGTTCTTC.

V is TRBV19 and J is TRBJ2-6, with 7 bases that match TRBD1. This CDR3 contains 17 residues. V shed 3 bases and J 4 bases; nucleotides not matched to a gene: 9. The germline V gene encodes CDR1 LNHDA and CDR2 SQIVND (reference sequence). The CDR3, as DNA: TGTGCCAGTAGTATGAGAGGGGGCGTAGACGGGGCCAACGTCCTGACTTTC. Amino acids: CASSMRGGVDGANVLTF.

V gene TRBV19 combines with J gene TRBJ1-4; perhaps TRBD1 as D (5 bases). Trimming removed 3 bases from V and 5 bases from J, with 7 bases in between. The CDR3 contains 13 residues. The germline V gene has CDR1 LNHDA and CDR2 SQIVND (reference sequence). CDR3 DNA sequence: TGTGCCAGTAGTATGGGACGAAATGAAAAACTGTTTTTT. It translates to CASSMGRNEKLFF.

CDR3 bases: TGTGCCAGCAGCTTAGTTGACACCAATGAGCAGTTCTTC. Translated, it gives CASSLVDTNEQFF. The chain is built from TRBV13 and TRBJ2-1; D unclear. This CDR3 comprises 13 residues. Trimming shortened V by 1 base and J by 6 bases, and 7 bases separated the two germline ends. CDR1 and CDR2 from the germline V gene are PRHDT and FYEKMQ (reference sequence).

The rearrangement joins TRBV4-2 to TRBJ2-1, with 10 positions matching TRBD2. Trimming cost V 4 bases and J 1 base; bases outside gene matches: 4. The CDR3 totals 16 residues. Germline V lookup: CDR1 LGHNA, CDR2 YNFKEQ. The CDR3 spells CASSRSGGESYNEQFF. As DNA, the CDR3 is TGTGCCAGCAGCCGGAGCGGGGGGGAGTCCTACAATGAGCAGTTCTTC.

V is TRBV6-5 and J is TRBJ1-5, with D possibly matching TRBD1 (6 bases). Trimming removed 7 bases at V and 2 bases at J, with 12 bases between. The V gene's germline CDR1 is MNHEY and CDR2 SVGAGI. The CDR3 runs 14 residues. In nucleotides, the CDR3 is TGTGCCAGCACGGGGGGCGCGGGCAATCAGCCCCAGCATTTT. It codes for CASTGGAGNQPQHF.

The genes are TRBV21-1 and TRBJ2-7; TRBD2 is the table's D call and was not checked against the DNA. TRBV21-1 counts as a pseudogene. The CDR3 is made up of 14 amino acids. The CDR3 loop reads CASSSGRESYEQYF. CDR3 DNA: TGTGCCAGCAGCTCGGGACGGGAGTCCTACGAGCAGTACTTC.

Here the CDR3 DNA reads TGTGCCTGGAGCGGCGGGGGGGGAGATACGCAGTATTTT. It translates to CAWSGGGGDTQYF. This chain joins TRBV30 and TRBJ2-3; 9 nucleotides align to TRBD2. CDR1 and CDR2 (germline): GTSNPN, SVGIG (reference sequence). The CDR3 extends over 13 amino acids. Trimming took 3 bases from V and 5 from J; bases not matched to a gene: 3. Drawing the rest from reference TRBV30 and TRBJ2-3, the complete variable domain is SQTIHQWPATLVQPVGSPLSLECTVEGTSNPNLYWYRQAAGRGLQLLFYSVGIGQISSEVPQNLSASRPQDRQFILSSKKLLLSDSGFYLCAWSGGGGDTQYFGPGTRLTVL.